Listed below are T cell receptor beta chains from one sample, sequenced in a study of early T cells in non-severe SARS-CoV-2 infection. TCRdb fed the 5' RACE reads into MiXCR, producing one record per CDR3 protein. The sample has approximately 56,000 distinct CDR3 sequences; around 9.1% are singletons. The sequencing input was whole blood. These receptors came from an adult who was a healthcare worker with PCR-confirmed SARS-CoV-2 infection or an uninfected control (not recorded which). Both conserved end residues are part of each CDR3. A D gene is named only where the DNA matches it firmly. Not all rows give a size; the values are once, few, many and, for expanded clones, a class.

d_call	clone_size	j_call	v_call	cdr3_nt	cdr3_aa
TRBD1	few	TRBJ2-3	TRBV6-1	TGTGCCAGCGGCCAGGGGGCCCTAGATACGCAGTATTTT	CASGQGALDTQYF
.	.	TRBJ1-5	TRBV21-1	TGTGCCAGCAGCAAAAGGGGGCAGCCCCAGCATTTT	CASSKRGQPQHF
.	few	TRBJ2-7	TRBV4-2	TGTGCCAGCAGCCAAAGGGAAGTCCTAGCTGGTGAGCAGTACTTC	CASSQREVLAGEQYF
.	.	TRBJ2-7	TRBV6-6	TGTGCCAGCACGGCAAGGAGGGGGATAGAGCAGTACTTC	CASTARRGIEQYF
.	many	TRBJ2-2	TRBV20-1	TGCAGTGCTAGTAGGGGCACCGGGGAGCTGTTTTTT	CSASRGTGELFF
.	many	TRBJ2-3	TRBV11-2	TGTGCCAGCGGTGGTGTTCTACTCACAGATACGCAGTATTTT	CASGGVLLTDTQYF
TRBD1	many	TRBJ1-2	TRBV6-5	TGTGCCAGCACCTCCTCGGGACAGGGGATCTATGGCTACACCTTC	CASTSSGQGIYGYTF
TRBD1	many	TRBJ1-1	TRBV6-6	TGTGCCAGCAAACCGGGACAGGGGCCTGAAGCTTTCTTT	CASKPGQGPEAFF
TRBD1	.	TRBJ1-2	TRBV6-1	TGTGCCAGCAGTGAAGGACAGGGGGTCTATGGCTACACCTTC	CASSEGQGVYGYTF
.	many	TRBJ2-5	TRBV18	TGTGCCAGCTCACCATTGAAGGACCCCGGAGGCCAAGAGACCCAGTACTTC	CASSPLKDPGGQETQYF
TRBD2	.	TRBJ2-3	TRBV20-1	TGCAGTGCTACAGGACTAGCGGGCCGGGCAGATACGCAGTATTTT	CSATGLAGRADTQYF
TRBD1	many	TRBJ2-1	TRBV25-1	TGTGCCAGCAGTGGCAGGGGGCCTTACAATGAGCAGTTCTTC	CASSGRGPYNEQFF
.	many	TRBJ2-7	TRBV5-6	TGTGCCAGCAGCTTGGCGGCAGGGCGAGCCTACGAGCAGTACTTC	CASSLAAGRAYEQYF
TRBD1	.	TRBJ2-1	TRBV7-9	TGTGCCAGCAGCCAAACCGGACAGGGGAGGATCTACAATGAGCAGTTCTTC	CASSQTGQGRIYNEQFF
.	few	TRBJ2-1	TRBV5-1	TGCGCCAGCACCTCAGGTTTTGGTGGCAATGAGCAGTTCTTC	CASTSGFGGNEQFF
.	.	TRBJ1-6	TRBV25-1	TGTGCCAGCAGTGAAGGAAGTTCACCCCTCCACTTT	CASSEGSSPLHF
.	many	TRBJ2-2	TRBV5-4	TGTGCCAGCAGCTTGTCGGGCGGTAACACCGGGGAGCTGTTTTTT	CASSLSGGNTGELFF
.	many	TRBJ2-7	TRBV6-2/TRBV6-3	TGTGCCAGCAGCGAAGACGCAGGGAGTCCCCACGAGCAGTACTTC	CASSEDAGSPHEQYF
.	few	TRBJ1-2	TRBV3-1	TGTGCCAGCTCGGACAGCTTCTATGGCTACACCTTC	CASSDSFYGYTF
TRBD2	.	TRBJ2-7	TRBV24-1	TGTGCCACCGGGACTAGCGGGAGTTCCCACGAGCAGTACTTC	CATGTSGSSHEQYF
.	few	TRBJ1-1	TRBV6-6	TGTGCCACCGAGGTCGTAAGGGACACTGAAGCTTTCTTT	CATEVVRDTEAFF
TRBD1	.	TRBJ1-1	TRBV18	TGTGCCAGCTCCCGGACAGGGTCGCTTACTAACACTGAAGCTTTCTTT	CASSRTGSLTNTEAFF
TRBD2	.	TRBJ2-1	TRBV20-1	TGCAGTGCTCCCCGACTAGCGGGATTCTACAATGAGCAGTTCTTC	CSAPRLAGFYNEQFF